The next 28 T cell receptor beta chains were all read from a single sample in a study of T-cell memory formation after mild COVID-19. TCRdb reprocessed the 5' RACE reads via MiXCR and lists one record per CDR3 protein. The sample carries 350,000 or so distinct CDR3 sequences, 20% to 25% recorded once. The sequenced sample consisted of PBMCs or a T cell subset sorted from them (not recorded which). These receptors came from a man between 18 and 35 years old who had mild COVID-19 (a few samples of this study predate the infection). Cell type and time point are not known.

This clonotype is a singleton in its sample. CDR3 residues: CASTLSPGYGYTF. DNA for the CDR3: TGTGCCAGCACCCTTAGTCCAGGATATGGCTACACCTTC. The chain has TRBV7-2 and TRBJ1-2; D is unresolved. Germline CDR1 reads SGHTA; CDR2 reads FQGNSA. CDR3 size: 13 residues. V was shortened by 7 bases and J by 5 bases, with 14 bases between the two germline ends.

This clonotype was detected a few times. The DNA of the CDR3 is TGCGCCAGCAGCGCCCACCATCAGGGGACTGGAAACACCATATATTTT. Protein: CASSAHHQGTGNTIYF. The gene calls are TRBV4-3 and TRBJ1-3, with D perhaps matching TRBD1 (6 bases). The CDR3 consists of 16 residues. Trimming left V 5 bases short and J 2 bases short, with 16 bases between. Germline CDR1 reads LGHNA; CDR2 reads YSLEER.

In this sample, this clonotype turned up a few times. The chain combines TRBV24-1 with TRBJ2-7, with D tentatively TRBD1 (6 bases). This CDR3 has 12 amino acids. V lost 4 bases and J 3 bases, leaving 6 bases between the germline ends. CDR1 KGHDR and CDR2 SFDVKD come from the germline V gene. CDR3 sequence (DNA): TGTGCCACCAGTGAGGACAGCTACGAGCAGTACGTC. It codes for CATSEDSYEQYV.

This clonotype turned up a few times. The chain is built from TRBV24-1 and TRBJ2-3, with TRBD1 identical over 7 bases. This CDR3 has 14 amino acids. J was trimmed by 10 bases and V by 4 bases; bases with no gene match: 10. Per the germline V gene, CDR1 is KGHDR and CDR2 is SFDVKD. CDR3: CATSDPDRQGAQYF. The CDR3 bases are TGTGCCACCAGTGACCCCGACCGACAGGGTGCGCAGTATTTT.

This clonotype has a handful of counts. This chain links TRBV3-1 with TRBJ2-5; 10 nucleotides match TRBD2. The ends lost 4 bases at V and 5 bases at J; junction bases unmatched: 4. The germline CDR1 and CDR2 sequences are LGHDT and YNNKEL (reference sequence). This CDR3 has 14 amino acids. In nucleotides, the CDR3 is TGTGCCAGCAGCCTCCCTAGCGGGGGCGAGACCCAGTACTTC. Translation: CASSLPSGGETQYF.

The chain has TRBV6-6 and TRBJ1-2, with D unresolved. The germline V gene encodes CDR1 MNHNY and CDR2 SVGAGI (reference sequence). Trimming pared 2 bases from V and 6 bases from J, leaving 10 bases between. The CDR3 is made up of 13 amino acids. CDR3 DNA: TGTGCCAGCAGTTACGGAAATGGGCATGGCTACACCTTC. Encoded protein: CASSYGNGHGYTF.

This clonotype was found many times. This chain links TRBV29-1 with TRBJ2-7; TRBD1 aligns across 7 bases. Germline CDR1 SQVTM, CDR2 ANQGSEA. The CDR3 runs to 12 residues. V was clipped by 6 bases and J by 5 bases; unmatched bases: 7. The CDR3 coding sequence is TGCAGCGTGGTAAGAGACAGGGACGAGCAGTACTTC. Protein: CSVVRDRDEQYF.

The genes are TRBV5-1 and TRBJ2-7; D remains unclear. V lost 2 bases to trimming and J lost 2 bases, with 8 bases between them. The CDR3 is 13 residues long. The germline gives CDR1 SGHRS, CDR2 YFSETQ. DNA for the CDR3: TGCGCCAGCAGCTTACTACAGACCTACGAGCAGTACTTC. As protein: CASSLLQTYEQYF.

The chain employs TRBV5-1 and TRBJ2-5; TRBD2 matches 8 bases. Germline-derived CDR1 and CDR2 are SGHRS and YFSETQ. This CDR3 comprises 14 residues. The V and J ends lost 6 bases and 5 bases, in that order; junction bases with no gene match: 9. The CDR3 nucleotides read TGCGCCAGCACCGGACTAGCCCTCGGGGAGACCCAGTACTTC. It is translated as CASTGLALGETQYF.

This clonotype was seen a handful of times. The V and J genes are TRBV6-5 and TRBJ1-1, with D unclear. V dropped 4 bases and J dropped 1 base, with 10 bases sitting between them. The germline CDR1 and CDR2 sequences are MNHEY and SVGAGI. This CDR3 has 14 residues. CDR3 sequence: CASSFGPANTEAFF. The CDR3 DNA follows: TGTGCCAGCAGTTTCGGGCCTGCGAACACTGAAGCTTTCTTT.

This sequence joins TRBV5-1 and TRBJ2-2, with a possible D match to TRBD2 (6 bases). CDR1 and CDR2 from the germline V gene are SGHRS and YFSETQ. Trimming left V 0 bases short and J 4 bases short, with 13 bases between. The CDR3 length is 16 residues. The CDR3 spells CASSLDGQLATGELFF. In nucleotides, the CDR3 is TGCGCCAGCAGCTTGGACGGACAACTAGCCACCGGGGAGCTGTTTTTT.

V and J are TRBV20-1 and TRBJ1-5, with D unclear. The CDR3 has 13 amino acids. CDR1 and CDR2 (germline): DFQATT, SNEGSKA (reference sequence). Trimming shortened V by 7 bases and J by 6 bases, and 16 bases separated the two germline ends. The DNA of the CDR3 is TGCAGTGGTATGGAAAACTTGGGTCAGCCCCAGCATTTT. Translated: CSGMENLGQPQHF.

V and J are TRBV29-1 and TRBJ1-1; no reliable D call. This CDR3 has 14 amino acids. Trimming stripped 4 bases from V and 5 bases from J, with 17 bases between. Germline V gene lookup returns CDR1 SQVTM and CDR2 ANQGSEA. As DNA, the CDR3 is TGCAGCGTTGTCTTAGTCCAGCGTCGGACTGAAGCTTTCTTT. It codes for CSVVLVQRRTEAFF.

There are many counts of this clonotype. V and J are TRBV7-2 and TRBJ2-7, with D possibly being TRBD1 (7 bases). Germline V gives CDR1 SGHTA, CDR2 FQGNSA. CDR3 length equals 12 residues. With 1 base removed from V and 12 bases from J, the gap between germline ends came to 13 bases. This CDR3 is CASSLGGTDLYV. The CDR3 nucleotides read TGTGCCAGCAGCTTAGGCGGGACAGATTTGTACGTC.

This clonotype was observed a few times. The CDR3 spells CSVAWRSGYTF. The DNA for the CDR3 is TGCAGCGTTGCCTGGCGCTCGGGCTACACCTTC. V and J are TRBV29-1 and TRBJ1-2; D unclear. Trimming stripped 4 bases from V and 8 bases from J, with 11 bases between. The CDR3 length is 11 residues. Germline values: CDR1 SQVTM, CDR2 ANQGSEA.

A few counts support this clonotype. The genes are TRBV12-3 or TRBV12-4 and TRBJ2-7, with D possibly being TRBD2 (6 bases). The CDR3 is 14 residues long. The V end lost 3 bases, the J end lost 0 bases, and 9 bases lay between the germline ends. The CDR3 coding sequence is TGTGCCAGCAGTTTTAAGGACTACTCCTACGAGCAGTACGTC. This gives the protein CASSFKDYSYEQYV.

This chain joins TRBV28 and TRBJ2-1, with 7 bases identical to TRBD1. Germline CDR1 and CDR2: MDHEN and SYDVKM. J was trimmed by 2 bases and V by 5 bases; bases with no gene match: 9. This CDR3 comprises 16 residues. In DNA form, the CDR3 reads TGTGCCAGCAGTCCCCGCCTTAGGGGGCCCTACAATGAGCAGTTCTTC. This translates into CASSPRLRGPYNEQFF.

This clonotype showed up just a few times. The V and J genes are TRBV29-1 and TRBJ2-2; 8 nucleotides line up with TRBD1. There are 15 residues in the CDR3. J was trimmed by 4 bases and V by 6 bases; bases with no gene match: 10. Germline-derived CDR1 and CDR2 are SQVTM and ANQGSEA. This CDR3 is CSVWARTGPTGELFF. DNA for the CDR3: TGCAGCGTGTGGGCCCGGACAGGGCCCACCGGGGAGCTGTTTTTT.

The chain couples TRBV5-1 to TRBJ2-6, with a weak D call TRBD1 (6 bases). V lost 1 base to trimming and J lost 1 base, with 15 bases between them. Germline lookup yields CDR1 SGHRS and CDR2 YFSETQ. This CDR3 spans 18 amino acids. Here the CDR3 DNA reads TGCGCCAGCAGCTTGCAGCCCAGGGGAGATTCTGGGGCCAACGTCCTGACTTTC. As protein: CASSLQPRGDSGANVLTF.

This clonotype was seen once. V is TRBV30 and J is TRBJ1-2; D is unresolved. Trimming left V 1 base short and J 8 bases short, with 14 bases between. CDR1 and CDR2 from the germline V gene are GTSNPN and SVGIG (reference sequence). The CDR3 sequence is 13 residues long. The DNA of the CDR3 is TGTGCCTGGAGTGAGGAAAACTCGGGAGGCTACACCTTC. Protein product: CAWSEENSGGYTF.

CDR3 bases: TGTGCCAGCAGCTTAGGCGGACTTAGCTATGGCTACACCTTC. This gives the protein CASSLGGLSYGYTF. The J gene is TRBJ1-2, the V gene TRBV7-2; D remains ambiguous. The CDR3 runs to 14 residues. Between the trimmed V and J ends, which lost 1 base and 4 bases, there was a span of 10 bases. Looked up from germline, CDR1 is SGHTA and CDR2 is FQGNSA.

This clonotype was picked up a small number of times. This sequence joins TRBV18 and TRBJ2-1; D unclear. Germline V gives CDR1 KGHSH, CDR2 LQKENI. V was clipped by 5 bases and J by 1 base, with 6 bases between them. The CDR3 has 13 amino acids. The CDR3 bases are TGTGCCAGCTCAGAGTGGTCCTACAATGAGCAGTTCTTC. Its protein is CASSEWSYNEQFF.

This rearrangement joins TRBV21-1 to TRBJ1-2. TRBV21-1 is an annotated pseudogene. The CDR3 contains 10 residues. CDR3 in amino acids: CASSKSLDTF. The CDR3 nucleotides are TGTGCCAGCAGCAAGTCACTAGACACCTTC.

This clonotype has ten or more counts. The gene calls are TRBV7-2 and TRBJ2-7, with TRBD2 matching over 15 bases. CDR1 is SGHTA and CDR2 is FQGNSA in the germline V gene. CDR3 length: 20 residues. After removal of 5 bases from V and 0 bases from J, the junction contained 14 bases not matched to a gene. The CDR3 nucleotides are TGTGCCAGCAGCGGACTAGCGGGGGGGCGACCCTCTACCGCCTCCTACGAGCAGTACTTC. Its translation is CASSGLAGGRPSTASYEQYF.

This clonotype was counted many times. The rearrangement uses TRBV6-5 and TRBJ2-2; tentative D call: TRBD2 (6 bases). Looked up from germline, CDR1 is MNHEY and CDR2 is SVGAGI. The germline V and J ends were trimmed by 3 bases and 1 base, with 9 bases remaining between them. This CDR3 contains 15 residues. The CDR3 region is CASSYGGENTGELFF. The CDR3 DNA reads TGTGCCAGCAGTTATGGCGGGGAGAACACCGGGGAGCTGTTTTTT.

J is TRBJ1-2 and V is TRBV15, with 9 nucleotides matching TRBD1. Germline loops: CDR1 LNHNV, CDR2 YYDKDF (reference sequence). CDR3 size: 15 residues. J lost 4 bases, V lost 2 bases, and 5 bases had no gene match. The CDR3 DNA sequence: TGTGCCACCAGCAGAAAGGGACAGGGAGGCTATGGCTACACCTTC. It yields the protein CATSRKGQGGYGYTF.

The V call is TRBV4-3, the J call TRBJ1-5, with a weak D call TRBD1 (6 bases). Trimming removed 4 bases at V and 6 bases at J, with 16 bases between. The length of the CDR3 is 15 residues. Germline assignment: CDR1 LGHNA and CDR2 YSLEER. The CDR3 protein is CASSPSGGASQPQHF. Here the CDR3 DNA reads TGCGCCAGCAGCCCCTCGGGGGGGGCGAGTCAGCCCCAGCATTTT.

The chain joins TRBV5-1 to TRBJ2-7; 8 nucleotides line up with TRBD2. From germline, CDR1 is SGHRS and CDR2 YFSETQ. The CDR3 extends over 15 amino acids. The ends lost 0 bases at V and 4 bases at J; junction bases unmatched: 6. The CDR3 spells CASSLGVAGRYEQYF. DNA of the CDR3: TGCGCCAGCAGCTTGGGCGTAGCGGGGAGATACGAGCAGTACTTC.